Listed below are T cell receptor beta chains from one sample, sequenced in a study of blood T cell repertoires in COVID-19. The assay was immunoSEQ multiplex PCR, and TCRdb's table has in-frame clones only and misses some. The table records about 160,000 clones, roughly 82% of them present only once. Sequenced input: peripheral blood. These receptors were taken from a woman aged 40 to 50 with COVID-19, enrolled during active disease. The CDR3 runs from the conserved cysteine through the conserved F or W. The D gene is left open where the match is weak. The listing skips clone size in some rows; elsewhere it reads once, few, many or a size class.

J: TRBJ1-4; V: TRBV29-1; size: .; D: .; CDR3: CSAPGGDRGLFF; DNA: TGCAGCGCCCCGGGGGGGGACCGGGGGCTGTTTTTT
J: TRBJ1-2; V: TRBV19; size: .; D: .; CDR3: CASSNLGLNYGYTF; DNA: TGTGCCAGTAGTAATCTAGGTCTTAACTATGGCTACACCTTC
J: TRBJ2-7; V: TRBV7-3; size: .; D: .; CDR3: CASSLGYGSYEQYF; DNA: TGTGCCAGCAGCTTAGGGTACGGGTCCTACGAGCAGTACTTC
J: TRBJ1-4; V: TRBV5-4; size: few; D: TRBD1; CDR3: CASSTNRGLNEKLFF; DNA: TGTGCCAGCAGCACAAACAGGGGCTTAAATGAAAAACTGTTTTTT
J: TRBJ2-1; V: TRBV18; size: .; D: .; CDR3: CASSLDINNEQFF; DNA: TGTGCCAGCTCACTGGACATCAACAATGAGCAGTTCTTC
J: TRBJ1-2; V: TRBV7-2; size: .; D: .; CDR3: CASSLNRVGGYTF; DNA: TGTGCCAGCAGCCTAAACAGAGTCGGAGGCTACACCTTC
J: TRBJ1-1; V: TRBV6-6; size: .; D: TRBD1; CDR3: CASKNTGVTFF; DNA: TGTGCCAGCAAAAACACAGGGGTAACTTTCTTT
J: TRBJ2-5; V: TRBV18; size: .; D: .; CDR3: CASSLGQQETQYF; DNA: TGTGCCAGCTCACTTGGACAGCAAGAGACCCAGTACTTC
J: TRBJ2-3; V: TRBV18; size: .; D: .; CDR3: CASSHTSTDTQYF; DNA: TGTGCCAGCTCACACACAAGCACAGATACGCAGTATTTT
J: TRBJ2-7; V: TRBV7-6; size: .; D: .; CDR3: CASSSSRGYEQYF; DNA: TGTGCCAGCAGCTCCAGCAGGGGTTACGAGCAGTACTTC
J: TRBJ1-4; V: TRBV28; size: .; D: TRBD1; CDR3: CASSRRTGEKLFF; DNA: TGTGCCAGCAGTCGGAGGACAGGGGAAAAACTGTTTTTT
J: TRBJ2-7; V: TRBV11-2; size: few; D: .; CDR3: CASSFQGSAEQYF; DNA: TGTGCCAGCAGCTTCCAGGGATCGGCGGAGCAGTACTTC
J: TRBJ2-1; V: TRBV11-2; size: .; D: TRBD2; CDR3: CASSVSGRLNEQFF; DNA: TGTGCCAGCAGCGTCAGCGGGAGATTGAATGAGCAGTTCTTC
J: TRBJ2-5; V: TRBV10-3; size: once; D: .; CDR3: CAISAIEETQYF; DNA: TGTGCCATCAGTGCCATAGAAGAGACCCAGTACTTC
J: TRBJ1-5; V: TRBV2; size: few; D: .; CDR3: CASQPAGGGGFHQPQHF; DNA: TGTGCCAGCCAACCCGCGGGAGGGGGAGGGTTCCATCAGCCCCAGCATTTT
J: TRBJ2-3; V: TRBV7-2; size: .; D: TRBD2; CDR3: CASSLALAITDTQYF; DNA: TGTGCCAGCAGCTTAGCACTAGCGATCACAGATACGCAGTATTTT
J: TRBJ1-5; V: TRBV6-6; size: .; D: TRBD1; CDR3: CASSPTGGDHQPQHF; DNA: TGTGCCAGCAGTCCGACAGGGGGTGATCATCAGCCCCAGCATTTT
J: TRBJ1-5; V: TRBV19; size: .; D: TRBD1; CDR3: CASSIPGTGGQPQHF; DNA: TGTGCCAGTAGTATCCCCGGGACAGGTGGGCAGCCCCAGCATTTT
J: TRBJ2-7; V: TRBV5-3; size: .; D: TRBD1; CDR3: CARRSGQGISYEQYF; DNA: TGTGCCAGAAGGTCCGGACAGGGGATATCCTACGAGCAGTACTTC
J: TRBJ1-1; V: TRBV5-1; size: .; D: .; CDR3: CASSPAGAEAFF; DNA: TGCGCCAGCAGCCCGGCGGGCGCTGAAGCTTTCTTT
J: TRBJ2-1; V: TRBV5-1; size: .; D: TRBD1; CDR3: CASSPDRGGYNEQFF; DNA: TGCGCCAGCAGCCCGGACAGGGGGGGATACAATGAGCAGTTCTTC
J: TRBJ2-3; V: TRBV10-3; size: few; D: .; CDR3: CAISESEGGADTQYF; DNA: TGTGCCATCAGTGAGTCGGAGGGGGGGGCAGATACGCAGTATTTT
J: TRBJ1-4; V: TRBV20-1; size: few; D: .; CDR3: CSASVGAGNNEKLFF; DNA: TGCAGTGCTAGTGTCGGGGCGGGGAATAATGAAAAACTGTTTTTT
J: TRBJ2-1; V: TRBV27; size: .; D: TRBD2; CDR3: CASSLGGYNEQFF; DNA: TGTGCCAGCAGTTTGGGGGGGTACAATGAGCAGTTCTTC
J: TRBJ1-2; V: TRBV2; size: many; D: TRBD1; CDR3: CASKETGAGGYTF; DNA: TGTGCCAGCAAGGAGACAGGGGCGGGTGGCTACACCTTC
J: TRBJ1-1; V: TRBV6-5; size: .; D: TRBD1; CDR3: CASTDRRNTEAFF; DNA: TGTGCCAGCACGGACAGGAGGAACACTGAAGCTTTCTTT
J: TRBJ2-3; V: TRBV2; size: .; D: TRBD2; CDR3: CASKRAGGYPDTQYF; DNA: TGTGCCAGCAAGAGGGCGGGAGGTTATCCAGATACGCAGTATTTT
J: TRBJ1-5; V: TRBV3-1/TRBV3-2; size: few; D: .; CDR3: CASSQDYSNQPQHF; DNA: TGTGCCAGCAGCCAAGATTATAGCAATCAGCCCCAGCATTTT
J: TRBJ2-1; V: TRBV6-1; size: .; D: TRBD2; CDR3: CASSGRLAGALIPDEQFF; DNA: TGTGCCAGCAGTGGGCGACTAGCGGGGGCCCTTATCCCCGATGAGCAGTTCTTC
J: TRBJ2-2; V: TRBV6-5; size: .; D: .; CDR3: CASSKGVGELFF; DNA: TGTGCCAGCAGTAAGGGGGTCGGGGAGCTGTTTTTT
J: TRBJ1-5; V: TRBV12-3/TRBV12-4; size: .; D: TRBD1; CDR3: CASRHRGQPQHF; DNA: TGTGCCAGCAGACACAGGGGACAGCCCCAGCATTTT
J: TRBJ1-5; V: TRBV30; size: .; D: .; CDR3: CAWSVVGVRGQPQHF; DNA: TGTGCCTGGAGTGTGGTTGGGGTACGGGGGCAGCCCCAGCATTTT
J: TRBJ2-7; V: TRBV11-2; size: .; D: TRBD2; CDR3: CASSTTSGYEQYF; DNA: TGTGCCAGCAGCACGACTAGCGGCTACGAGCAGTACTTC